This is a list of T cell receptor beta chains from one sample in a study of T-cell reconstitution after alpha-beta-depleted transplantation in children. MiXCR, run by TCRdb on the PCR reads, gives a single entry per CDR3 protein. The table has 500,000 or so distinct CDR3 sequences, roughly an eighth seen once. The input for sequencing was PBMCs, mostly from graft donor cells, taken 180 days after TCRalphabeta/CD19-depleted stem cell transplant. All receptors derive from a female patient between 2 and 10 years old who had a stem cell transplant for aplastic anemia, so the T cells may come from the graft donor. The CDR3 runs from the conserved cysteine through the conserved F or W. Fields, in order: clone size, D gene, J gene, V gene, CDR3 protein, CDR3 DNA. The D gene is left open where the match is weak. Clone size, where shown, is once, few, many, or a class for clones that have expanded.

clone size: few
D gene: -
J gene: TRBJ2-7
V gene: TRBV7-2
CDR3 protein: CASSLAAGPFYEQYF
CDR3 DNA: TGTGCCAGCAGCTTAGCGGCGGGACCTTTCTACGAGCAGTACTTC

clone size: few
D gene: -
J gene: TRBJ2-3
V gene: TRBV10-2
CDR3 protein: CASRSGDTQYF
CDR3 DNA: TGCGCCAGCAGGTCCGGAGATACGCAGTATTTT

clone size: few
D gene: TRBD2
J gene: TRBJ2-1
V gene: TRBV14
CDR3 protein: CASSPRTSGMFYNEQFF
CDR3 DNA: TGTGCCAGCAGCCCCCGGACTAGCGGGATGTTCTACAATGAGCAGTTCTTC

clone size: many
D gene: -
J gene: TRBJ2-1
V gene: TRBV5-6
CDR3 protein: CASSYPRSVDSYNEQFF
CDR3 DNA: TGTGCCAGCAGCTATCCTCGCAGCGTTGACTCCTACAATGAGCAGTTCTTC

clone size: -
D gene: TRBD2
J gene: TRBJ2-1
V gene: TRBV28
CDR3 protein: CASSLSASGSNNEQFF
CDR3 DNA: TGTGCCAGCAGTTTATCGGCTAGCGGGAGTAACAATGAGCAGTTCTTC

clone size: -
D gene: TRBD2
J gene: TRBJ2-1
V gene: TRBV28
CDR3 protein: CASTLAGEKYNEQFF
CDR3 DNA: TGTGCCAGCACTCTAGCGGGAGAGAAATACAATGAGCAGTTCTTC

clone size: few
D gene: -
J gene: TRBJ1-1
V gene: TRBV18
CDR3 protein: CASSPPSGGTEAFF
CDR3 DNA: TGTGCCAGCTCACCACCAAGCGGGGGCACTGAAGCTTTCTTT

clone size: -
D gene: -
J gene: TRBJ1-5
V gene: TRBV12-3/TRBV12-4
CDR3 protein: CASSLGKGGNQPQHF
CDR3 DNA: TGTGCCAGCAGTTTAGGGAAGGGGGGCAATCAGCCCCAGCATTTT

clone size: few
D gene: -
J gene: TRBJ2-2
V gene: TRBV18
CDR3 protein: CASSPSIGTTGELFF
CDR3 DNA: TGTGCCAGCTCACCATCTATCGGGACCACCGGGGAGCTGTTTTTT

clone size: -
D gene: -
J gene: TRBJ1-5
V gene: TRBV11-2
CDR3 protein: CASSLVAGLSNQPQHF
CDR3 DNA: TGTGCCAGCAGCTTAGTGGCAGGGCTTAGCAATCAGCCCCAGCATTTT

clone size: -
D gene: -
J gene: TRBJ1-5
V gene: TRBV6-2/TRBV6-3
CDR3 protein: CASSYAFSNQPQHF
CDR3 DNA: TGTGCCAGCAGTTACGCCTTTAGCAATCAGCCCCAGCATTTT

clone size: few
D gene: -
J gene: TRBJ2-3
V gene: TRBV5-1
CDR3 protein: CASLGLSMGDTQYF
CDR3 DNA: TGCGCCAGCTTGGGGCTTTCAATGGGGGATACGCAGTATTTT

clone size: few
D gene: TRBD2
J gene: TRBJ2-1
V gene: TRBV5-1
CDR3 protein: CASSSVAGARNEQFF
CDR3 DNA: TGCGCCAGCAGTTCAGTAGCGGGAGCCCGCAATGAGCAGTTCTTC

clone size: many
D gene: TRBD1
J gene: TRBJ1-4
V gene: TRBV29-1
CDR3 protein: CSAGTDRRNEKLFF
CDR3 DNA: TGCAGCGCCGGGACAGACAGGAGGAATGAAAAACTGTTTTTT

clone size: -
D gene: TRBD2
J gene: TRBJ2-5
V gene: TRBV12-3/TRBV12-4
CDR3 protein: CASSLIGGGPQETQYF
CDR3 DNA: TGTGCCAGCAGTCTAATCGGGGGAGGGCCGCAAGAGACCCAGTACTTC

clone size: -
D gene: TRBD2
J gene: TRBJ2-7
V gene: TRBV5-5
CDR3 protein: CASSSGLANYEQYF
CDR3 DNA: TGTGCCAGCAGCTCGGGACTAGCGAACTACGAGCAGTACTTC

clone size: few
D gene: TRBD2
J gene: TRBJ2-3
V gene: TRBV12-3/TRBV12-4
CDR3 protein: CASTAASGTTDTQYF
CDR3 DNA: TGTGCCAGCACCGCCGCTAGCGGGACCACAGATACGCAGTATTTT

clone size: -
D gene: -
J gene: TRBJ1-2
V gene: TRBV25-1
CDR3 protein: CASSNPQDGYGYTF
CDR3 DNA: TGTGCCAGCAGTAACCCCCAAGACGGCTATGGCTACACCTTC

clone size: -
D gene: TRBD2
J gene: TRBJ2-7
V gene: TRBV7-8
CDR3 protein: CASSLLSGREASYEQYF
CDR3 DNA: TGTGCCAGCAGCTTATTAAGTGGTCGGGAGGCATCCTACGAGCAGTACTTC

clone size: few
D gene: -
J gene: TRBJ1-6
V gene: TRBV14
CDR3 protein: CASSQQGISPLHF
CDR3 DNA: TGTGCCAGCAGCCAACAGGGGATATCACCCCTCCACTTT

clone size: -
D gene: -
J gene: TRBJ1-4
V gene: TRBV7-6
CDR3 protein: CASSLEVAGGEKLFF
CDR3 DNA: TGTGCCAGCAGCTTAGAAGTCGCCGGAGGGGAAAAACTGTTTTTT

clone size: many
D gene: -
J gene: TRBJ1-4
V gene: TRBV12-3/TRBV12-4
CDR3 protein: CASSPTGRIEEKLFF
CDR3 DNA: TGTGCCAGCAGTCCCACGGGGAGAATAGAAGAAAAACTGTTTTTT

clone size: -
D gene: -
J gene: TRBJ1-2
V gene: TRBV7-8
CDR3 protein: CASSLGSPRYGYTF
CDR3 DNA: TGTGCCAGCAGCTTAGGGTCGCCTCGTTATGGCTACACCTTC

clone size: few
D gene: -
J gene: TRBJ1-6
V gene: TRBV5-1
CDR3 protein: CASSLGDSLGGPLHF
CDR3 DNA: TGCGCCAGCAGCTTGGGAGACAGCCTCGGGGGACCCCTCCACTTT